A single sample gave rise to the 21 T cell receptor beta chains below, sequenced in a study of preoperative IRX-2 immunotherapy in early breast cancer. This table comes from immunoSEQ multiplex PCR, and its TCRdb copy is limited to in-frame clones, with some not included. The sample consists of 30,000 to 35,000 clones, around four fifths of them appearing once. Treatment indicated: preoperative locoregional IRX-2 cytokine immunotherapy. The sequencing used lymph node tissue, collected from a patient treated with IRX-2 immunotherapy. Receptors originate from a human donor with breast cancer.

This clone was counted only a few times. The rearrangement joins TRBV19 to TRBJ1-2; D remains unclear. Germline CDR1 reads LNHDA; CDR2 reads SQIVND (reference sequence). The length of the CDR3 is 15 residues. Trimming removed 5 bases from V and 0 bases from J, with 13 bases in between. The CDR3 region is CASSLTRVSNYGYTF. The CDR3 bases are TGTGCCAGTAGTTTAACGAGAGTATCTAACTATGGCTACACCTTC.

As concerns this clone: The junction does not match germline at one end; this may be a read error. V usage is TRBV15 and J usage is TRBJ2-3; TRBD2 matches at 9 bases. Germline V lookup: CDR1 LNHNV, CDR2 YYDKDF (reference sequence). The CDR3 has 16 residues. As DNA, the CDR3 is TGTGCCAGCAGCCCCCCCCTAGCGGGGAGCACAGATACGCAGTATTTT. Protein product: CASSPPLAGSTDTQYF.

The chain combines TRBV28 with TRBJ2-2; no clear D gene. Germline-derived CDR1 and CDR2 are MDHEN and SYDVKM. The V and J ends lost 7 bases and 3 bases respectively, with 6 bases between them. This CDR3 comprises 12 residues. The CDR3 DNA follows: TGTGCCAGCAAAGGTTACACCGGGGAGCTGTTTTTT. This sequence encodes CASKGYTGELFF.

This chain links TRBV19 with TRBJ2-7; TRBD1 agrees at 7 bases. Germline CDR1 LNHDA, CDR2 SQIVND (reference sequence). This CDR3 spans 13 amino acids. J gave up 2 bases and V 6 bases, and 4 bases lay outside the gene matches. DNA of the CDR3: TGTGCCAGTAGCGTTGGGACAGCCTACGAGCAGTACTTC. Its translation: CASSVGTAYEQYF.

The chain employs TRBV16 and TRBJ2-5, with 9 bases aligning to TRBD1. With 2 bases clipped from V and 10 bases from J, the junction kept 11 bases outside the gene matches. Germline loops: CDR1 KGHSY, CDR2 FQNENV. This CDR3 region has 15 residues. For the CDR3, the DNA is TGTGCCAGCAGCCAACCGGGGACAGGGAAAAGAAGCCAGTACTTC. It encodes CASSQPGTGKRSQYF.

For the CDR3, the DNA is TGTGCCAGCAGCTCGGTTAGCGTAGTCACGGATGAGCAGTTCTTC. Its translation: CASSSVSVVTDEQFF. The chain combines TRBV11-3 with TRBJ2-1; D is perhaps TRBD2 (5 bases). This CDR3 has 15 amino acids. CDR1 and CDR2 from the germline V gene are SGHNT and YENEEA. Trimming shortened V by 4 bases and J by 8 bases, and 18 bases separated the two germline ends.

The chain joins TRBV7-8 to TRBJ1-1; 9 bases fit TRBD1. Germline V gene lookup returns CDR1 SGHVS and CDR2 FQNEAQ. The CDR3 sequence is 13 residues long. CDR3 sequence: CVEQGARNDRAFF. The CDR3 DNA is TGTGTGGAACAGGGGGCGCGTAACGACCGAGCTTTCTTT.

This clone is termed medium-sized. The chain combines TRBV5-1 with TRBJ2-1; TRBD2 matches at 11 bases. From germline, CDR1 is SGHRS and CDR2 YFSETQ. The V segment lost 4 bases and the J segment 9 bases; nucleotides outside the gene matches: 9. The CDR3 is made up of 15 amino acids. CDR3 protein: CASSVTSGGLVEQFF. The CDR3 coding sequence is TGCGCCAGCAGCGTAACTAGCGGGGGACTGGTTGAGCAGTTCTTC.

The chain uses TRBV6-8 and TRBJ1-3; no clear D gene. The germline V gene encodes CDR1 MNHGY and CDR2 SAAAGT. Trimming shortened V by 0 bases and J by 2 bases, and 8 bases separated the two germline ends. This CDR3 has 15 residues. The CDR3 is CASSYSSWTGNTIYF. DNA for the CDR3: TGTGCCAGCAGTTACTCATCGTGGACTGGAAACACCATATATTTT.

V is TRBV25-1 and J is TRBJ1-1, with a weak D call TRBD1 (5 bases). Germline lookup yields CDR1 MGHDK and CDR2 SYGVNS. The CDR3 consists of 15 residues. Trimming stripped 3 bases from V and 1 base from J, with 12 bases between. CDR3 loop: CASSEPRVGNTEAFF. The CDR3 DNA reads TGTGCCAGCAGTGAGCCCAGGGTCGGGAACACTGAAGCTTTCTTT.

This rearrangement joins TRBV6-8 to TRBJ1-5, with D hard to call. V dropped 4 bases and J dropped 2 bases, with 21 bases sitting between them. Germline loops: CDR1 MNHGY, CDR2 SAAAGT. CDR3 length: 18 residues. The CDR3 protein is CASSSFPLDPWGNQPQHF. For the CDR3, the DNA is TGTGCCAGCAGTTCCTTTCCATTGGACCCCTGGGGCAATCAGCCCCAGCATTTT.

In its sample, this clone was seen once. Here the CDR3 reads CASSLTGTLAKNIQYF. In DNA, the CDR3 is TGTGCCAGCAGCCTAACGGGGACACTAGCCAAAAACATTCAGTACTTC. The chain joins TRBV11-3 to TRBJ2-4; perhaps TRBD1 as D (6 bases). This CDR3 is 16 amino acids long. The germline V and J ends were trimmed by 5 bases and 0 bases, with 14 bases remaining between them. CDR1 is SGHNT, CDR2 YENEEA, per germline.

This clone was found once. The rearrangement joins TRBV18 to TRBJ1-5; 12 bases align to TRBD1. Germline V gene lookup returns CDR1 KGHSH and CDR2 LQKENI. V trimming: 3 bases; J trimming: 6 bases; junction bases outside the gene matches: 6. CDR3 length: 16 amino acids. In DNA form, the CDR3 reads TGTGCCAGCTCACCCACCGGGACAGGGGGCTTTCAGCCCCAGCATTTT. Translating gives CASSPTGTGGFQPQHF.

The CDR3 sequence is CSVRPGGLGAFF. CDR3 DNA: TGCAGCGTCCGACCGGGGGGTCTCGGAGCTTTCTTT. V is TRBV29-1 and J is TRBJ1-1, with D possibly matching TRBD1 (5 bases). The CDR3 is 12 amino acids. The V end was cut by 6 bases, the J end by 10 bases, with 18 bases between. Germline values: CDR1 SQVTM, CDR2 ANQGSEA.

The chain has TRBV7-4 and TRBJ2-2; no reliable D call. From germline, CDR1 is SGHVT and CDR2 SQSDAQ. Trimming pared 7 bases from V and 3 bases from J, leaving 12 bases between. The CDR3 has 14 residues. CDR3 residues: CASNLDGHTGELFF. The CDR3 coding sequence is TGTGCCAGCAACCTGGATGGACACACCGGGGAGCTGTTTTTT.

The genes are TRBV11-3 and TRBJ2-1; D possibly matches TRBD1 or TRBD2 (5 bases each). The V end was cut by 1 base, the J end by 11 bases, with 15 bases between. Germline-derived CDR1 and CDR2 are SGHNT and YENEEA. CDR3 size: 14 residues. CDR3 sequence: CASSLGGRGYQQFF. DNA of the CDR3: TGTGCCAGCAGCTTAGGGGGCCGCGGGTATCAGCAGTTCTTC.

The chain has TRBV16 and TRBJ2-5, with 8 bases fitting TRBD2. The CDR3 loop spans 14 amino acids. Losses at the gene ends were 4 bases for V and 7 bases for J; bases not matched to a gene: 8. Germline CDR1 and CDR2: KGHSY and FQNENV. The CDR3 spells CASSRWTSLGTQYF. The CDR3 nucleotides are TGTGCCAGCAGCCGGTGGACTAGCCTTGGGACCCAGTACTTC.

This clone was recorded once. CDR3 sequence: CASRGTSGLSSYNEQFF. In DNA, the CDR3 is TGTGCCAGTAGAGGTACTAGCGGGTTGAGCTCCTACAATGAGCAGTTCTTC. The chain links TRBV19 to TRBJ2-1; TRBD2 matches at 9 bases. J was trimmed by 0 bases and V by 6 bases; bases with no gene match: 9. CDR3 length: 17 residues. The germline V gene has CDR1 LNHDA and CDR2 SQIVND (reference sequence).

The gene calls are TRBV10-3 and TRBJ1-3; weak D call: TRBD1 (5 bases). The CDR3 has 12 amino acids. The germline V gene encodes CDR1 ENHRY and CDR2 SYGVKD. The V and J ends lost 10 bases and 4 bases respectively, with 11 bases between them. This CDR3 is CASGAGGNTIYF. DNA for the CDR3: TGTGCCAGCGGGGCAGGCGGAAACACCATATATTTT.

The chain employs TRBV28 and TRBJ2-2; the D is unclear. Germline CDR1 and CDR2: MDHEN and SYDVKM. Trimming pared 5 bases from V and 2 bases from J, leaving 15 bases between. The CDR3 runs to 16 residues. CDR3 coding DNA: TGTGCCAGCAGTGCCACACGGTATTTCAACACCGGGGAGCTGTTTTTT. Amino acid sequence: CASSATRYFNTGELFF. The full variable domain, rest sourced from reference TRBV28 and TRBJ2-2, is DVKVTQSSRYLVKRTGEKVFLECVQDMDHENMFWYRQDPGLGLRLIYFSYDVKMKEKGDIPEGYSVSREKKERFSLILESASTNQTSMYLCASSATRYFNTGELFFGEGSRLTVL.

V and J are TRBV18 and TRBJ2-3, with D unresolved. Germline CDR1 is KGHSH and CDR2 is LQKENI. This CDR3 spans 12 amino acids. Trimming shortened V by 4 bases and J by 2 bases, and 4 bases separated the two germline ends. The CDR3 loop reads CASSLNTDTQYF. The CDR3 DNA is TGTGCCAGCTCACTAAACACAGATACGCAGTATTTT. Full variable domain (remainder filled in from reference TRBV18 and TRBJ2-3): NAGVMQNPRHLVRRRGQEARLRCSPMKGHSHVYWYRQLPEEGLKFMVYLQKENIIDESGMPKERFSAEFPKEGPSILRIQQVVRGDSAAYFCASSLNTDTQYFGPGTRLTVL.